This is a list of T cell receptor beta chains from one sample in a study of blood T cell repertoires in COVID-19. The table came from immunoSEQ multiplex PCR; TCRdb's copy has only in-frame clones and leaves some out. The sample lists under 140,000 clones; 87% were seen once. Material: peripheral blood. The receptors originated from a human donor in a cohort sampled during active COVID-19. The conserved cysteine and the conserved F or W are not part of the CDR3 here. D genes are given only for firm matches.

cdr3_aa: ASKKTGSGANVLT
v_call: TRBV6-5
d_call: .

cdr3_aa: ASSPGLKNYGYT
v_call: TRBV11-2
d_call: .

cdr3_aa: ASSLRGYGIVDIQY
v_call: TRBV7-9
d_call: .

cdr3_aa: AITTPGQPKQY
v_call: TRBV10-3
d_call: TRBD1

cdr3_aa: ASTRNNRQGADGYT
v_call: TRBV3-1/TRBV3-2
d_call: TRBD1

cdr3_aa: ASSMAGGTLNQPQH
v_call: TRBV19
d_call: .

cdr3_aa: ASSFSSGKPYEQY
v_call: TRBV27
d_call: TRBD2

cdr3_aa: AWSRGLAENTGELF
v_call: TRBV30
d_call: TRBD2

cdr3_aa: ASTTVGLETQY
v_call: TRBV12-3/TRBV12-4
d_call: .

cdr3_aa: SASRLAGEQY
v_call: TRBV20-1
d_call: TRBD2

cdr3_aa: ASRRALPGEQY
v_call: TRBV6-5
d_call: .

cdr3_aa: ASSLQGASGSVNTGELF
v_call: TRBV4-3
d_call: TRBD2

cdr3_aa: ASSPENINQPQH
v_call: TRBV18
d_call: .

cdr3_aa: ASSFGQANTGELF
v_call: TRBV9
d_call: TRBD1

cdr3_aa: AWSVLQTYNEQF
v_call: TRBV30
d_call: .

cdr3_aa: ASRPDRYTEAF
v_call: TRBV19
d_call: .

cdr3_aa: ASSVGTGGYGYT
v_call: TRBV9
d_call: TRBD1

cdr3_aa: AWSGQGYGYT
v_call: TRBV30
d_call: TRBD1

cdr3_aa: ASGGGSGANVLT
v_call: TRBV2
d_call: TRBD2

cdr3_aa: ASSLTSGTVSTDTQY
v_call: TRBV5-4
d_call: TRBD2

cdr3_aa: ASSIDPTNYGYT
v_call: TRBV19
d_call: .

cdr3_aa: ASSAADTQY
v_call: TRBV28
d_call: .

cdr3_aa: ASSLGQARGYT
v_call: TRBV7-9
d_call: TRBD1

cdr3_aa: ASSLGQGTFEQY
v_call: TRBV27
d_call: .

cdr3_aa: ASSVRGRENTIY
v_call: TRBV9
d_call: TRBD1

cdr3_aa: ASSVGAAPSNEQF
v_call: TRBV9
d_call: .

cdr3_aa: ASADTGYNSPLH
v_call: TRBV25-1
d_call: .

cdr3_aa: ASSQEFTNPSYEQY
v_call: TRBV14
d_call: .

cdr3_aa: ASSGGRAGANVLT
v_call: TRBV5-1
d_call: .

cdr3_aa: ASRPTGGDYEQY
v_call: TRBV19
d_call: TRBD1

cdr3_aa: ASSRLRLAGTGELF
v_call: TRBV28
d_call: .

cdr3_aa: ASSLPAGQGWNEQY
v_call: TRBV5-1
d_call: TRBD1

cdr3_aa: ASSLGGGRRNYGYT
v_call: TRBV27
d_call: .

cdr3_aa: ASSPPFHGSGNQPQH
v_call: TRBV28
d_call: .

cdr3_aa: ASSRTGTGEEKLF
v_call: TRBV6-5
d_call: TRBD1

cdr3_aa: ASSIAGRGDTQY
v_call: TRBV19
d_call: .

cdr3_aa: ASSDQFNEQF
v_call: TRBV10-1
d_call: .

cdr3_aa: ASRDRGFGSPLH
v_call: TRBV2
d_call: TRBD1

cdr3_aa: ASSRDRGRSWPDEKLF
v_call: TRBV4-2
d_call: TRBD1

cdr3_aa: ATAEPGGRYGYT
v_call: TRBV18
d_call: .

cdr3_aa: AISEKSHSGNTIY
v_call: TRBV10-3
d_call: .

cdr3_aa: ATRPGQAYEKLF
v_call: TRBV28
d_call: .

cdr3_aa: ASSEWSGSDGYT
v_call: TRBV2
d_call: .

cdr3_aa: ASSISGSTGTETQY
v_call: TRBV19
d_call: TRBD1

cdr3_aa: AWSDRVWGNQPQH
v_call: TRBV30
d_call: .

cdr3_aa: ASTRHSSYEQY
v_call: TRBV12-3/TRBV12-4
d_call: .

cdr3_aa: AWRLAGNSPLH
v_call: TRBV30
d_call: .

cdr3_aa: ASSPAGVSNSPLH
v_call: TRBV3-1/TRBV3-2
d_call: .

cdr3_aa: ASSLKEYTGELF
v_call: TRBV6-4
d_call: .

cdr3_aa: ASSNLGGGGQPQH
v_call: TRBV6-5
d_call: .

cdr3_aa: AIAPDPGTGLNNEQF
v_call: TRBV10-3
d_call: .

cdr3_aa: ASSLGYPPWRNYGYT
v_call: TRBV27
d_call: .